This TCR beta chain derives from a study of response to subunit inactivated influenza vaccine. CDR3 length: 16 amino acids. Germline CDR1 MNHNS, CDR2 SASEGT. V was pared by 4 bases and J by 3 bases, with 10 bases of the junction left unmatched. A remark on this clonotype: What it binds is not known.

One entry per CDR3 protein results from TCRdb running MiXCR on the RT-PCR reads. The table records 550,000 to 800,000 distinct CDR3 sequences, 15% to 18% of them present only once. Study-wide points: The authors offered the suggestion that each seasonal influenza vaccination recruits few new T cells.

The chain employs TRBV6-1 and TRBJ2-7; 9 bases are shared with TRBD2. The TCR was taken from a man aged 50 or older who received an inactivated influenza vaccine. The input for sequencing was PBMCs from blood, taken about 12 days after vaccination. CDR3 nucleotides: TGTGCCAGCAGTGGACTAGCGGCCAAGGGGCTCTACGAGCAGTACTTC. This translates into CASSGLAAKGLYEQYF.